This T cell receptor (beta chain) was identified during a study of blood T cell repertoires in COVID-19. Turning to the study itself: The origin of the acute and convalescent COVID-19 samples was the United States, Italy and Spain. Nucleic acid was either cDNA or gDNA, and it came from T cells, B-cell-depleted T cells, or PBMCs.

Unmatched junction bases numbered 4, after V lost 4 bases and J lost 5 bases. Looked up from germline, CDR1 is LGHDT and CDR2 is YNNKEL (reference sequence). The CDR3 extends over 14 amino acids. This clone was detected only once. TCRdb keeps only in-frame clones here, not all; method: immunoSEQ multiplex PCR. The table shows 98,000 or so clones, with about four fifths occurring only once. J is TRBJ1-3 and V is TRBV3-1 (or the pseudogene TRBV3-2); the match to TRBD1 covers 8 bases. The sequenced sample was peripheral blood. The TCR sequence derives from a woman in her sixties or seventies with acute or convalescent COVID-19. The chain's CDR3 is CASSLRTGRNTIYF. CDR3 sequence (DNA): TGTGCCAGCAGCCTCCGGACAGGGCGAAACACCATATATTTT.